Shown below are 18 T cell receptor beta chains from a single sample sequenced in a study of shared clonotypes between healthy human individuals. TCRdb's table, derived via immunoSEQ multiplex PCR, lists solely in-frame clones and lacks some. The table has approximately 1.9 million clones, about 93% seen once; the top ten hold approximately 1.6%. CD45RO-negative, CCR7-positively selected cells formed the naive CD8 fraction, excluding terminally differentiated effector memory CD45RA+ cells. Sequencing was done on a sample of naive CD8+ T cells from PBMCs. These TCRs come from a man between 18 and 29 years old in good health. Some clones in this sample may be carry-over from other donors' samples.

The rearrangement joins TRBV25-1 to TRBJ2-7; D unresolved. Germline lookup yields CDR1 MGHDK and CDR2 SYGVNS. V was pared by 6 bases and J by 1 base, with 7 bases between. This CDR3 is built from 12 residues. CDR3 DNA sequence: TGTGCCAGCAGGGGTTTATCCTACGAGCAGTACTTC. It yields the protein CASRGLSYEQYF.

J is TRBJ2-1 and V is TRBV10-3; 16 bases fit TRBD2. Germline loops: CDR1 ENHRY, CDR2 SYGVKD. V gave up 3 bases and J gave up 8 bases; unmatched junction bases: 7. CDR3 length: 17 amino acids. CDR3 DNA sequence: TGTGCCATCAGTGATCCGGGACTAGCGGGAGGGCCGTATGAGCAGTTCTTC. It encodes CAISDPGLAGGPYEQFF.

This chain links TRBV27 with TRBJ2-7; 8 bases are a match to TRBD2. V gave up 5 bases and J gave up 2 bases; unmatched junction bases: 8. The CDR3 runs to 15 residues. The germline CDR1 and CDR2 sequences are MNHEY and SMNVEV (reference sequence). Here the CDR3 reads CASSPAGGKPYEQYF. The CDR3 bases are TGTGCCAGCAGTCCCGCGGGGGGAAAACCCTACGAGCAGTACTTC.

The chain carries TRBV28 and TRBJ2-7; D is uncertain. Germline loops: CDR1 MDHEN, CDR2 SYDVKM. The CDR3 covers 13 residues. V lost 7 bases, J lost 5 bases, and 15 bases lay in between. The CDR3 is CASTPEIRNEQYF. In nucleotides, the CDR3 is TGTGCCAGCACCCCGGAGATAAGGAACGAGCAGTACTTC.

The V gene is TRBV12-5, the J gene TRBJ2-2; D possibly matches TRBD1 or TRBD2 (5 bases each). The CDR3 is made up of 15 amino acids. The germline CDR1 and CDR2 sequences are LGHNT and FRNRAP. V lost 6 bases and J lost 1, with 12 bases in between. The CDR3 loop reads CASGPGRENTGELFF. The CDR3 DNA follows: TGTGCTAGTGGGCCGGGACGCGAGAACACCGGGGAGCTGTTTTTT.

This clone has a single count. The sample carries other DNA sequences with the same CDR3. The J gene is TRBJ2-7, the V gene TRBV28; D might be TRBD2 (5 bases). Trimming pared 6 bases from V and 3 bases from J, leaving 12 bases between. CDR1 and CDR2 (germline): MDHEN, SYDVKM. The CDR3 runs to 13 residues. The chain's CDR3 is CASSLGGRYEQYF. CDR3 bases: TGTGCCAGCAGCCTGGGCGGGCGCTACGAGCAGTACTTC.

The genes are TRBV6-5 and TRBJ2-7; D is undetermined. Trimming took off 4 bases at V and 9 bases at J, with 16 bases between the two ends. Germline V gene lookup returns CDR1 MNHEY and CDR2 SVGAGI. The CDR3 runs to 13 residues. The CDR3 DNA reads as TGTGCCAGCAGTTCGCTCGGTAGCCGCGTGCAGTACTTC. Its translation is CASSSLGSRVQYF.

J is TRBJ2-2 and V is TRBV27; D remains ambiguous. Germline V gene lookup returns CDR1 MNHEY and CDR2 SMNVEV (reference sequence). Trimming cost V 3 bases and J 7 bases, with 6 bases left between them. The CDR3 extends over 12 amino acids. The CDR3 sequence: CASSFSDGELFF. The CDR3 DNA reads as TGTGCCAGCAGTTTTAGTGACGGGGAGCTGTTTTTT.

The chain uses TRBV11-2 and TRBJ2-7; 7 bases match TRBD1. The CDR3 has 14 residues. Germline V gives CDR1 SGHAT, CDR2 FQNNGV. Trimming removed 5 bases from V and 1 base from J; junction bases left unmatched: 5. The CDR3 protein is CASSRDSFSYEQYF. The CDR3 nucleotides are TGTGCCAGCAGCCGGGACAGTTTTTCCTACGAGCAGTACTTC. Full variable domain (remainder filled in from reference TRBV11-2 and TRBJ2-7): EAGVAQSPRYKIIEKRQSVAFWCNPISGHATLYWYQQILGQGPKLLIQFQNNGVVDDSQLPKDRFSAERLKGVDSTLKIQPAKLEDSAVYLCASSRDSFSYEQYFGPGTRLTVT.

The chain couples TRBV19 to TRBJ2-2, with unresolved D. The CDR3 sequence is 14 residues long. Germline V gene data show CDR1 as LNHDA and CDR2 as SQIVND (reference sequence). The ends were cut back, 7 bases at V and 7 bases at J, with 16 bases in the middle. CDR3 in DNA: TGTGCCAGTATCCCAACCCCACGGGTCGGGGAGCTGTTTTTT. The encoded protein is CASIPTPRVGELFF.

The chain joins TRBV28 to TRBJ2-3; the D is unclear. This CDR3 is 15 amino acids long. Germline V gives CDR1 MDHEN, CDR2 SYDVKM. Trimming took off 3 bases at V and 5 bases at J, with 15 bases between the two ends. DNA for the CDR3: TGTGCCAGCAGTTTTCTCGCCACCGCACTAGATACGCAGTATTTT. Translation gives CASSFLATALDTQYF.

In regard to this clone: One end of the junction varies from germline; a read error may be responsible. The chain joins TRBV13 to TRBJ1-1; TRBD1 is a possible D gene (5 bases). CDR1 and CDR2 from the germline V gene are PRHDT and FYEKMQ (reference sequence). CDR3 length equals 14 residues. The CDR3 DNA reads TGTGCCAGCAGTTTAGGGCCAGGGTGGACTGAAGCTTTCTTT. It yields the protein CASSLGPGWTEAFF. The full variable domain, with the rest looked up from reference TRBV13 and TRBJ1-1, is AAGVIQSPRHLIKEKRETATLKCYPIPRHDTVYWYQQGPGQDPQFLISFYEKMQSDKGSIPDRFSAQQFSDYHSELNMSSLELGDSALYFCASSLGPGWTEAFFGQGTRLTVV.

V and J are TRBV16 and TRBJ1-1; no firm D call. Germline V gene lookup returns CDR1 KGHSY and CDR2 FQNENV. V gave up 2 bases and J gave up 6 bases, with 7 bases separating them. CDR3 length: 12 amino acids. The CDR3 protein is CASSQDVSEAFF. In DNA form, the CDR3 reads TGTGCCAGCAGCCAAGATGTTTCTGAAGCTTTCTTT.

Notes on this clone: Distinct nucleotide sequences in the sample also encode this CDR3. CDR3 DNA: TGTGCCAGCAGCTTTGGGGGCCGAACTGAAGCTTTCTTT. It specifies CASSFGGRTEAFF. The chain combines TRBV5-4 with TRBJ1-1; a possible D gene is TRBD1 (6 bases). The CDR3 sequence is 13 residues long. Looked up from germline, CDR1 is SGHNT and CDR2 is YYREEE (reference sequence). Trimming pared 2 bases from V and 5 bases from J, leaving 10 bases between.

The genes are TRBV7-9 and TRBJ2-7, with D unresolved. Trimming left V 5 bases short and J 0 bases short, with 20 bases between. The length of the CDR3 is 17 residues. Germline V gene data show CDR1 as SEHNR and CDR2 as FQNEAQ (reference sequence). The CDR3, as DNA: TGTGCCAGCAGCCCGCCACCCCCCGGCCATAGCTCCTACGAGCAGTACTTC. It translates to CASSPPPPGHSSYEQYF.

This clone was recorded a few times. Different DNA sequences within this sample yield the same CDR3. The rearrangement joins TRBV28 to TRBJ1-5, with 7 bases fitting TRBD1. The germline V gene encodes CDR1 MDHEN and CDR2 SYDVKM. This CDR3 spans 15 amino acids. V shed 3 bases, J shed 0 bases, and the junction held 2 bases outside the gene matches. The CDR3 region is CASSFGTASNQPQHF. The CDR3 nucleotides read TGTGCCAGCAGTTTTGGGACAGCTAGCAATCAGCCCCAGCATTTT.

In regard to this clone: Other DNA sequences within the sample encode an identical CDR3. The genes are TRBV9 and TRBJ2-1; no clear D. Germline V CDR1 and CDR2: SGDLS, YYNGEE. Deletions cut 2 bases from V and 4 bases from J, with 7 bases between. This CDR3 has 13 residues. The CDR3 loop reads CASSVGSYNEQFF. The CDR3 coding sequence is TGTGCCAGCAGCGTTGGCAGTTACAATGAGCAGTTCTTC.

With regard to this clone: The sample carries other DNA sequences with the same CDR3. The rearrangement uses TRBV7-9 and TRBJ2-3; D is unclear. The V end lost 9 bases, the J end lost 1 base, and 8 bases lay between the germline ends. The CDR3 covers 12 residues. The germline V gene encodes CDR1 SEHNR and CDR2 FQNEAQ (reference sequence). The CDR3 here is CASSDGTDTQYF. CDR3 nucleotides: TGTGCCAGTTCCGACGGCACAGATACGCAGTATTTT.